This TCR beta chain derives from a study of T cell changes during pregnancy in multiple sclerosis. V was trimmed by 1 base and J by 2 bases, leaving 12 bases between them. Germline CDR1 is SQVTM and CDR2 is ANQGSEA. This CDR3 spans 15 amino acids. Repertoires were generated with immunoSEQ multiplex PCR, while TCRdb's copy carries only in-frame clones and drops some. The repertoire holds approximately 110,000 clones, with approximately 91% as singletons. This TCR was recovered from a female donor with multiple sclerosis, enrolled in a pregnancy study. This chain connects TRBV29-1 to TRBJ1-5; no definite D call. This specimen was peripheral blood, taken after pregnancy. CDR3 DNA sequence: TGCAGCGTTGAAGGAGGCTTCGCAGGCAATCAGCCCCAGCATTTT. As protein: CSVEGGFAGNQPQHF.